Below, 29 T cell receptor beta chains from the same sample are listed, as sequenced in a study of T-cell memory formation after mild COVID-19. TCRdb passed the 5' RACE reads through MiXCR, listing each CDR3 protein once. Of about 350,000 distinct CDR3 sequences listed, roughly an eighth are singletons. The sequenced sample consisted of PBMCs or a T cell subset sorted from them (not recorded which). The source of these receptors is a young man who had mild COVID-19 (a few samples of this study predate the infection). Cell type and time point are not known.

This clonotype was detected a few times. The V call is TRBV4-2, the J call TRBJ2-1, with D possibly TRBD2 on 5 matching bases. The CDR3 has 15 amino acids. Trimming cost V 3 bases and J 2 bases, with 11 bases left between them. Germline lookup yields CDR1 LGHNA and CDR2 YNFKEQ. The CDR3 spells CASSQASGTYNEQFF. As DNA, the CDR3 is TGTGCCAGCAGCCAGGCGTCGGGGACCTACAATGAGCAGTTCTTC.

This clonotype has just a few counts. The chain joins TRBV6-5 to TRBJ1-2, with D perhaps matching TRBD1 (5 bases). CDR1 and CDR2 from the germline V gene are MNHEY and SVGAGI. This CDR3 comprises 13 residues. V was pared by 5 bases and J by 8 bases, with 15 bases between. CDR3 amino acids: CASSLGLRWGYTF. CDR3 DNA: TGTGCCAGCAGTCTGGGGCTTCGATGGGGCTACACCTTC.

This clonotype was observed a few times. This rearrangement joins TRBV7-2 to TRBJ2-1; 9 bases align to TRBD2. V dropped 2 bases and J dropped 0; count of bases not matched to a gene: 8. CDR3 length: 18 amino acids. Looked up from germline, CDR1 is SGHTA and CDR2 is FQGNSA. CDR3 nucleotides: TGTGCCAGCAGCTTAATAGCGGGGGCAGCTAACTCCTACAATGAGCAGTTCTTC. Translation gives CASSLIAGAANSYNEQFF.

The chain recombines TRBV5-1 with TRBJ2-7; a weak D match, TRBD1 (6 bases). Germline lookup yields CDR1 SGHRS and CDR2 YFSETQ. CDR3 length: 15 amino acids. Trimming pared 4 bases from V and 7 bases from J, leaving 21 bases between. The CDR3 DNA reads TGCGCCAGCAGCACCTACAGGGCCCCGAGGAGGGAGCAGTACGTC. Residues: CASSTYRAPRREQYV.

The rearrangement joins TRBV6-5 to TRBJ2-5; the D is unclear. This CDR3 region has 14 residues. Germline lookup yields CDR1 MNHEY and CDR2 SVGAGI. V lost 5 bases and J 1 base, leaving 11 bases between the germline ends. DNA for the CDR3: TGTGCCAGCAGTAAGCAGGATATCCAAGAGACCCAGTACTTC. It specifies CASSKQDIQETQYF.

This clonotype was seen only a few times. The rearrangement joins TRBV7-2 to TRBJ2-5, with unresolved D. Germline V gene lookup returns CDR1 SGHTA and CDR2 FQGNSA. Trimming shortened V by 5 bases and J by 2 bases, and 12 bases separated the two germline ends. The CDR3 runs to 14 residues. This chain's CDR3 is CASSPDPSQETQYF. CDR3 in DNA: TGTGCCAGCAGCCCCGACCCCTCGCAAGAGACCCAGTACTTC.

The chain links TRBV6-5 to TRBJ1-4; D is ambiguous. Per the germline V gene, CDR1 is MNHEY and CDR2 is SVGAGI. The ends were cut back, 5 bases at V and 7 bases at J, with 8 bases in the middle. This CDR3 is built from 12 residues. CDR3 in amino acids: CASSVRGEKLFF. CDR3 DNA sequence: TGTGCCAGCAGTGTCCGGGGTGAAAAACTGTTTTTT.

The J gene is TRBJ1-1, the V gene TRBV19; a weak D match, TRBD1 (6 bases). CDR1 and CDR2 (germline): LNHDA, SQIVND (reference sequence). This CDR3 contains 14 residues. V was clipped by 3 bases and J by 0 bases, with 8 bases between them. CDR3 sequence (DNA): TGTGCCAGTAGTATTGGACAGTTGAACACTGAAGCTTTCTTT. As protein: CASSIGQLNTEAFF.

This clonotype was detected a few times. This chain uses TRBV4-2 with TRBJ2-7; 8 bases agree with TRBD1. V shed 4 bases, J shed 5 bases, and the junction held 4 bases outside the gene matches. The CDR3 runs to 13 residues. Germline CDR1 reads LGHNA; CDR2 reads YNFKEQ. The CDR3 DNA is TGTGCCAGCAGCCTAACACAGGGGGACGAGCAGTACGTC. Translation gives CASSLTQGDEQYV.

This clonotype appeared a few times. V gene TRBV20-1 combines with J gene TRBJ1-1; D is undetermined. With 1 base removed from V and 4 bases from J, the gap between germline ends came to 16 bases. CDR3 length: 15 residues. In germline, CDR1 is DFQATT, CDR2 SNEGSKA (reference sequence). CDR3 region: CSARGRLDDGTEAFF. CDR3 nucleotide sequence: TGCAGTGCTAGAGGGAGACTCGACGACGGCACTGAAGCTTTCTTT.

Only a few counts were recorded for this clonotype. This rearrangement joins TRBV29-1 to TRBJ1-1, with unresolved D. Per the germline V gene, CDR1 is SQVTM and CDR2 is ANQGSEA. The ends were cut back, 7 bases at V and 0 bases at J, with 12 bases in the middle. This CDR3 contains 13 residues. The CDR3 region is CSELESLNTEAFF. The CDR3 DNA reads as TGCAGCGAACTAGAGTCCCTGAACACTGAAGCTTTCTTT. Looking up the rest from reference TRBV29-1 and TRBJ1-1 gives the full variable domain: SAVISQKPSRDICQRGTSLTIQCQVDSQVTMMFWYRQQPGQSLTLIATANQGSEATYESGFVIDKFPISRPNLTFSTLTVSNMSPEDSSIYLCSELESLNTEAFFGQGTRLTVV.

The sample holds a few counts of this clonotype. V is TRBV5-1 and J is TRBJ2-2; 11 nucleotides align to TRBD1. The length of the CDR3 is 16 residues. V lost 0 bases to trimming and J lost 5 bases; unmatched junction nucleotides: 3. The germline gives CDR1 SGHRS, CDR2 YFSETQ. The CDR3, as DNA: TGCGCCAGCAGCTTGGTGGGGACAGGGGGAACCGGGGAGCTGTTTTTT. As protein: CASSLVGTGGTGELFF.

This clonotype has just a few counts. The chain uses TRBV6-5 and TRBJ1-2, with a weak D call TRBD1 (5 bases). Germline assignment: CDR1 MNHEY and CDR2 SVGAGI. This CDR3 has 15 amino acids. V lost 5 bases and J lost 4, with 17 bases in between. The CDR3 here is CASSGDGAFTYGYTF. The CDR3 DNA reads TGTGCCAGCAGTGGGGATGGGGCCTTTACCTATGGCTACACCTTC.

This clonotype was recorded many times. The gene calls are TRBV5-1 and TRBJ1-5; the D is unclear. The ends were cut back, 2 bases at V and 3 bases at J, with 3 bases in the middle. This CDR3 spans 12 amino acids. Germline V lookup: CDR1 SGHRS, CDR2 YFSETQ. CDR3 amino acids: CASSFPNQPQHF. CDR3 bases: TGCGCCAGCAGCTTCCCCAATCAGCCCCAGCATTTT.

The sample holds a few counts of this clonotype. Here the CDR3 DNA reads TGCGCCAGCAGCTTGGGACAGTCGGGCTACACCTTC. As protein: CASSLGQSGYTF. The chain has TRBV5-1 and TRBJ1-2; D may be TRBD1 (5 bases). The CDR3 runs to 12 residues. V lost 0 bases, J lost 8 bases, and 8 bases lay in between. Germline loops: CDR1 SGHRS, CDR2 YFSETQ.

This chain links TRBV24-1 with TRBJ2-5; either TRBD1 or TRBD2 may supply D (5 bases each). Germline V CDR1 and CDR2: KGHDR, SFDVKD. V lost 6 bases, J lost 2 bases, and 12 bases lay in between. The CDR3 extends over 14 amino acids. The CDR3: CATSPGTEQETQYF. CDR3 nucleotides: TGTGCCACCAGTCCCGGGACGGAACAAGAGACCCAGTACTTC.

In its sample, this clonotype was seen many times. The rearrangement uses TRBV4-2 and TRBJ2-3; 9 nucleotides line up with TRBD2. Germline V gene data show CDR1 as LGHNA and CDR2 as YNFKEQ. Unmatched junction bases numbered 9, after V lost 1 base and J lost 4 bases. The CDR3 is made up of 17 amino acids. DNA for the CDR3: TGTGCCAGCAGCCAAGGGGGACCAGCGGGGGGTCCAGATACGCAGTATTTT. Translating it yields CASSQGGPAGGPDTQYF.

The chain recombines TRBV29-1 with TRBJ1-1; D is unclear. The germline CDR1 and CDR2 sequences are SQVTM and ANQGSEA. The V end was cut by 7 bases, the J end by 0 bases, with 9 bases between. CDR3 size: 12 residues. The chain's CDR3 is CSGPKMNTEAFF. Here the CDR3 DNA reads TGCAGCGGGCCAAAAATGAACACTGAAGCTTTCTTT.

The rearrangement links TRBV20-1 to TRBJ1-2, with a possible D match to TRBD1 (5 bases). Germline V gene data show CDR1 as DFQATT and CDR2 as SNEGSKA (reference sequence). Deletions cut 3 bases from V and 7 bases from J, with 12 bases between. The CDR3 has 12 residues. This chain's CDR3 is CSASRRESGYTF. The CDR3 nucleotides are TGCAGTGCTAGTCGCAGGGAAAGTGGCTACACCTTC.

This clonotype was observed a few times. The chain is built from TRBV6-1 and TRBJ2-1; D tentatively reads TRBD1 or TRBD2 (5 bases each). Trimming removed 7 bases at V and 8 bases at J, with 15 bases between. CDR3 length equals 13 residues. Germline CDR1 reads MNHNS; CDR2 reads SASEGT. This CDR3 reads CASTAMGVYEQFF. The CDR3 nucleotides read TGTGCCAGCACGGCCATGGGGGTCTATGAGCAGTTCTTC.

The CDR3 spells CASSFPAGGSDTQYF. The CDR3 DNA follows: TGTGCCAGCAGTTTCCCAGCGGGGGGCTCAGATACGCAGTATTTT. The rearrangement links TRBV12-3 or TRBV12-4 to TRBJ2-3; 9 nucleotides agree with TRBD2. CDR3 length: 15 residues. Losses at the gene ends were 3 bases for V and 4 bases for J; bases not matched to a gene: 5.

The chain employs TRBV29-1 and TRBJ2-1; D could derive from TRBD1 or TRBD2 (5 bases each). The CDR3 runs 15 residues. CDR1 is SQVTM, CDR2 ANQGSEA, per germline. Between the trimmed V and J ends, which lost 7 bases and 1 base, there was a span of 17 bases. The CDR3 nucleotides are TGCAGCGGCCTCCCCGCCGGGGCATCCTACAATGAGCAGTTCTTC. Translated, it gives CSGLPAGASYNEQFF.

This chain connects TRBV15 to TRBJ2-1; tentatively, D is TRBD2 (6 bases). Germline V gene sequence: CDR1 LNHNV, CDR2 YYDKDF (reference sequence). Trimming took off 4 bases at V and 0 bases at J, with 10 bases between the two ends. The CDR3 covers 15 residues. The CDR3 DNA reads TGTGCCACCAGCAATGGGGACTTCTCCTACAATGAGCAGTTCTTC. It translates to CATSNGDFSYNEQFF.

This clonotype was detected many times. This chain links TRBV9 with TRBJ2-1; D is undetermined. CDR1 and CDR2 from the germline V gene are SGDLS and YYNGEE. Between the trimmed V and J ends, which lost 5 bases and 7 bases, there was a span of 10 bases. The CDR3 covers 12 residues. The CDR3 DNA reads as TGTGCCAGCAGTTACTCTGGAAATGAGCAGTTCTTC. Amino acid sequence: CASSYSGNEQFF.

This clonotype was detected a few times. The J gene is TRBJ2-2, the V gene TRBV5-1; TRBD2 matches at 11 bases. Looked up from germline, CDR1 is SGHRS and CDR2 is YFSETQ. The CDR3 is made up of 15 amino acids. Trimming at V came to 2 bases and at J to 7 bases, leaving 4 bases not matched to a gene. The CDR3 protein is CASSFLTSGSGELFF. The CDR3 nucleotides are TGCGCCAGCAGCTTCCTTACTAGCGGGAGCGGGGAGCTGTTTTTT.

The sample holds a few counts of this clonotype. This chain joins TRBV19 and TRBJ1-1, with D perhaps TRBD1 (5 bases). Looked up from germline, CDR1 is LNHDA and CDR2 is SQIVND (reference sequence). With 5 bases removed from V and 0 bases from J, the gap between germline ends came to 13 bases. The CDR3 runs 15 residues. CDR3 sequence: CASSVFRGLNTEAFF. CDR3 DNA: TGTGCCAGTAGTGTGTTTCGGGGCTTGAACACTGAAGCTTTCTTT.

This clonotype appeared a few times. The chain is built from TRBV20-1 and TRBJ1-3; TRBD1 is a possible D gene (5 bases). The CDR3 totals 13 residues. Trimming shortened V by 6 bases and J by 3 bases, and 12 bases separated the two germline ends. Germline CDR1 reads DFQATT; CDR2 reads SNEGSKA (reference sequence). The CDR3 coding sequence is TGCAGTGCCGCGGGGGACGGTGGAAACACCATATATTTT. It is translated as CSAAGDGGNTIYF.

This clonotype was counted many times. The chain joins TRBV6-6 to TRBJ2-5; D is unresolved. The V gene lost 6 bases and the J gene lost 5 bases, with 4 bases spanning the gap. The CDR3 extends over 10 amino acids. Germline CDR1 reads MNHNY; CDR2 reads SVGAGI (reference sequence). In DNA form, the CDR3 reads TGTGCCAGCAGAAGTGAGACCCAGTACTTC. Residues: CASRSETQYF.

This clonotype was observed at least ten times. The chain employs TRBV15 and TRBJ2-1; 8 nucleotides agree with TRBD2. V gave up 1 base and J gave up 2 bases; unmatched junction bases: 1. The CDR3 covers 15 residues. Per germline, CDR1 LNHNV and CDR2 YYDKDF (reference sequence). The CDR3 region is CATSRVGGAYNEQFF. The CDR3 coding sequence is TGTGCCACCAGCAGAGTCGGGGGGGCCTACAATGAGCAGTTCTTC.